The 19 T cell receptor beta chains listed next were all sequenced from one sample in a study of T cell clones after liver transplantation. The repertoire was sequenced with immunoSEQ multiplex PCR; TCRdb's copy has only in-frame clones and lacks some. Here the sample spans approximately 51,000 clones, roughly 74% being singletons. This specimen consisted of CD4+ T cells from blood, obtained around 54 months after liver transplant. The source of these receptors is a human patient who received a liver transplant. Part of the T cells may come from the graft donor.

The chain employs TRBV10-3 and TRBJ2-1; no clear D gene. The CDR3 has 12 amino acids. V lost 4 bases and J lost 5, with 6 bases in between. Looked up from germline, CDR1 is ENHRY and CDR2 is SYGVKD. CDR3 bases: TGTGCCATCAGTGGGCCAAACAATGAGCAGTTCTTC. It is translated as CAISGPNNEQFF.

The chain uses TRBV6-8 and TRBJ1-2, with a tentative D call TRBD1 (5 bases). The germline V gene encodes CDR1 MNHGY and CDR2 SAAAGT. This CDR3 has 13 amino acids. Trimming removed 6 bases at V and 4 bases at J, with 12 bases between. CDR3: CASREEGSYGYTF. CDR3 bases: TGTGCCAGCAGGGAGGAGGGGAGCTATGGCTACACCTTC.

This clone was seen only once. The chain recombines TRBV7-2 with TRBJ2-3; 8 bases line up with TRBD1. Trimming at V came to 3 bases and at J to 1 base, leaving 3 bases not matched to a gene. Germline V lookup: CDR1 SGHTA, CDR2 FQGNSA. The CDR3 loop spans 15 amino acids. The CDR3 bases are TGTGCCAGCAGCTTCCCGACAGGGGGCACAGATACGCAGTATTTT. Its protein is CASSFPTGGTDTQYF.

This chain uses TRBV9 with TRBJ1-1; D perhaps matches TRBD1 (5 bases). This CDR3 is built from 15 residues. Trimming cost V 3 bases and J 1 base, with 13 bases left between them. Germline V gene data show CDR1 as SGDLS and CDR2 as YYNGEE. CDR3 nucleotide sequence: TGTGCCAGCAGCGCCGGGGGTCGGGGGAACACTGAAGCTTTCTTT. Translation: CASSAGGRGNTEAFF.

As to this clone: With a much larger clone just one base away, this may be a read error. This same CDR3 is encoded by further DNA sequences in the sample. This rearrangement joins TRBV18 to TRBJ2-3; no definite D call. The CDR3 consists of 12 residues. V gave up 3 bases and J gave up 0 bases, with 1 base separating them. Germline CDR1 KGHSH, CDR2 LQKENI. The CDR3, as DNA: TGTGCCAGCTCACCCAGCACAGATACGCAGTATTTT. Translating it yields CASSPSTDTQYF.

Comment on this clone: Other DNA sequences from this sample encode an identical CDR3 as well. The chain's CDR3 is CSATQGGAGASTNEKLFF. CDR3 bases: TGCAGCGCTACTCAAGGGGGGGCGGGGGCTTCAACTAATGAAAAACTGTTTTTT. V gene TRBV29-1 combines with J gene TRBJ1-4; D is possibly TRBD1 (6 bases). Germline-derived CDR1 and CDR2 are SQVTM and ANQGSEA. The CDR3 has 18 amino acids. V was trimmed by 7 bases and J by 0 bases, leaving 24 bases between them.

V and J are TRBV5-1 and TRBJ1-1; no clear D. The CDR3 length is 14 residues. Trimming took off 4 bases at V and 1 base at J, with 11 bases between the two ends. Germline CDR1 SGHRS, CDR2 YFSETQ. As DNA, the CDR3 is TGCGCCAGCAGCAATACGGTTGGGAACACTGAAGCTTTCTTT. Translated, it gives CASSNTVGNTEAFF.

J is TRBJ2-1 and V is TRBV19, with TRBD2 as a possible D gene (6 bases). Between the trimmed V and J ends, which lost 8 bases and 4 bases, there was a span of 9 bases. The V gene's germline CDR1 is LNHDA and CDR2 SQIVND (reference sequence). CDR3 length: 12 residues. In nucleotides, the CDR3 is TGTGCCAGTGCGGGACGGTACAATGAGCAGTTCTTC. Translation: CASAGRYNEQFF.

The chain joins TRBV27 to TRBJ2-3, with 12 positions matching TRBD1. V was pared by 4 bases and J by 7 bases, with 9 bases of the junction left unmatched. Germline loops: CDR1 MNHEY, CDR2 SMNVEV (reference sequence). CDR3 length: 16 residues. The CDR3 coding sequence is TGTGCCAGCAGTTCACCGGGACAGGGGGCGCGTAATACGCAGTATTTT. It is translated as CASSSPGQGARNTQYF.

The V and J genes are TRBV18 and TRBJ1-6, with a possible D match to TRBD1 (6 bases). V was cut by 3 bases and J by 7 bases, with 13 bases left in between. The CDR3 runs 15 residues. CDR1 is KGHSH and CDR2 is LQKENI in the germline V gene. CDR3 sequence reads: CASSPSQGGNSPLHF. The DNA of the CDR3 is TGTGCCAGCTCACCCTCACAGGGAGGCAATTCACCCCTCCACTTT.

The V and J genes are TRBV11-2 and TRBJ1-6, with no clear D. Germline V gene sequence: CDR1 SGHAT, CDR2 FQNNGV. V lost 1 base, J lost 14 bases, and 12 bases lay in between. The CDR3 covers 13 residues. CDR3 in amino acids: CASSLVTAPALHF. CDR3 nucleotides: TGTGCCAGCAGCTTAGTGACTGCCCCCGCCCTCCACTTT.

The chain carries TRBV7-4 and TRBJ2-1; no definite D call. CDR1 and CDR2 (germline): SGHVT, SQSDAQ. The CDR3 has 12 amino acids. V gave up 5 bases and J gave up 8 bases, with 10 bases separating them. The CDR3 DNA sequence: TGTGCCAGCAGCCCTCGAACGGATGAGCAGTTCTTC. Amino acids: CASSPRTDEQFF.

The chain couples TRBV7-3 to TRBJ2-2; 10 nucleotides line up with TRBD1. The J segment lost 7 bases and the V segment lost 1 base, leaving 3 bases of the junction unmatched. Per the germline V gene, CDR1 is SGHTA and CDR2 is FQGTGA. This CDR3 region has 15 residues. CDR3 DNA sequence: TGTGCCAGCAGCTTAAGACAGGGGGCCGGCGGGGAGCTGTTTTTT. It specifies CASSLRQGAGGELFF.

CDR3 in amino acids: CASGFQRQGRNTGELFF. For the CDR3, the DNA is TGTGCTAGTGGTTTCCAACGACAGGGGAGGAACACCGGGGAGCTGTTTTTT. The chain combines TRBV12-5 with TRBJ2-2; the match to TRBD1 covers 8 bases. The length of the CDR3 is 17 residues. Germline loops: CDR1 LGHNT, CDR2 FRNRAP. Trimming at V came to 3 bases and at J to 1 base, leaving 7 bases not matched to a gene.

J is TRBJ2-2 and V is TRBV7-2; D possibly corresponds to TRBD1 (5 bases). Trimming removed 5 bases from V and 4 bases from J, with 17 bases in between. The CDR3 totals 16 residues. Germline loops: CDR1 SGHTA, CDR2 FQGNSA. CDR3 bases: TGTGCCAGCAGCCCTCCTTACGCTGGGGCCACCGGGGAGCTGTTTTTT. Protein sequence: CASSPPYAGATGELFF.

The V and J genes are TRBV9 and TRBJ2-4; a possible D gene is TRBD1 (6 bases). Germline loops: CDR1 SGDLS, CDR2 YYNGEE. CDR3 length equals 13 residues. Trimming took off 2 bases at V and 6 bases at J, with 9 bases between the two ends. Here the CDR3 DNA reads TGTGCCAGCAGCGTCGGACAGACAAACATTCAGTACTTC. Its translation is CASSVGQTNIQYF. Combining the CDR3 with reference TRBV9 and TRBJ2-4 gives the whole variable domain DSGVTQTPKHLITATGQRVTLRCSPRSGDLSVYWYQQSLDQGLQFLIQYYNGEERAKGNILERFSAQQFPDLHSELNLSSLELGDSALYFCASSVGQTNIQYFGAGTRLSVL.

The DNA of the CDR3 is TGTGCCAGCAGTGAACGGACAGATTACAATGAGCAGTTCTTC. Protein sequence: CASSERTDYNEQFF. The chain recombines TRBV2 with TRBJ2-1; the D gene is possibly TRBD1 (6 bases). The V gene lost 2 bases and the J gene lost 4 bases, with 9 bases spanning the gap. The V gene's germline CDR1 is SNHLY and CDR2 FYNNEI. This CDR3 comprises 14 residues.

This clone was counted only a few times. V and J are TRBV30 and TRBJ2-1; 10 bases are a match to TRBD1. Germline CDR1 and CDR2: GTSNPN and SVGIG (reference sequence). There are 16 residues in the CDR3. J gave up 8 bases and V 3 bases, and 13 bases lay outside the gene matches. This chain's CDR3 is CAWSLPLGQGFDEQFF. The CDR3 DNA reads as TGTGCCTGGAGCCTACCCCTGGGACAGGGGTTTGATGAGCAGTTCTTC.

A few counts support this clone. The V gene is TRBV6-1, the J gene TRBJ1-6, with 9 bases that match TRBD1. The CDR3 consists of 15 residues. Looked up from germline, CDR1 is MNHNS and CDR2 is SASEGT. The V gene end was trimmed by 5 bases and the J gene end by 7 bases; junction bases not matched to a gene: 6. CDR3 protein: CASSSQGAPNSPLHF. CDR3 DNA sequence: TGTGCCAGCAGTTCACAGGGGGCTCCAAATTCACCCCTCCACTTT.